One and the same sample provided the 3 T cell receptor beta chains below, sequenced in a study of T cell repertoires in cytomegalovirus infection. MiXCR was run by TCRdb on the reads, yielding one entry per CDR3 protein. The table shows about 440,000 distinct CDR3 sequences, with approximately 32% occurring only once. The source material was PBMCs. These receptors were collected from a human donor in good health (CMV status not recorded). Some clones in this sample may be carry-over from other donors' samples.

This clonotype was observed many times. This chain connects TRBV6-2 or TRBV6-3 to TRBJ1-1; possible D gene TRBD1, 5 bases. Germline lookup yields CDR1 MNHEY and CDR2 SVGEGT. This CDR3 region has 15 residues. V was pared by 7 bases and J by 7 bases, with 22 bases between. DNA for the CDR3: TGTGCCAGCAAGATCGTCGGGGCTCCTGGAAGTGAAGCTTTCTTT. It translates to CASKIVGAPGSEAFF.

The DNA of the CDR3 is TGTGCCAGCAGCCAAGTGCAGGGGCGGTATAATTCACCCCTCCACTTT. Its translation: CASSQVQGRYNSPLHF. This chain joins TRBV14 and TRBJ1-6, with D possibly being TRBD1 (6 bases). V was cut by 1 base and J by 4 bases, with 11 bases left in between. Germline V gene sequence: CDR1 SGHDN, CDR2 FVKESK. CDR3 length: 16 residues.

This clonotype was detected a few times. CDR3 amino acids: CASSLGFSGVYNEQFF. The CDR3 bases are TGTGCCAGCAGCTTAGGGTTTAGCGGGGTCTACAATGAGCAGTTCTTC. The chain is built from TRBV7-6 and TRBJ2-1; 8 nucleotides match TRBD2. The CDR3 has 16 residues. Germline V gives CDR1 SGHVS, CDR2 FNYEAQ. The trim removed 1 base at V and 3 bases at J, leaving 5 bases unmatched.